This TCR beta chain was documented in a study of blood T cells in healthy people across ages. This clonotype was observed at least ten times. Its antigen remains unknown. Broader study findings: TCR beta diversity per million T cells fell roughly linearly with age.

Primed by a sample-barcoded 5' primer and a J-beta primer mix, a second PCR proceeded for about 6 to 12 cycles. Each cDNA molecule, via a template-switch adaptor with 12 random nucleotides, was tagged. TCRdb reprocessed the 5' RACE reads via MiXCR and lists one record per CDR3 protein. The sample shows about 1.1 million distinct CDR3 sequences, 35% to 40% of them seen only once. This TCR derives from a man younger than 35 in good health. Sequencing was performed on blood.

CDR3 in amino acids: CASSLRQPNTEAFF. The CDR3 bases are TGTGCCAGCAGTTTACGACAGCCGAACACTGAAGCTTTCTTT. V gene TRBV7-2 combines with J gene TRBJ1-1; D is possibly TRBD1 (5 bases). The CDR3 covers 14 residues. The ends were cut back, 6 bases at V and 1 base at J, with 12 bases in the middle. Germline CDR1 is SGHTA and CDR2 is FQGNSA.